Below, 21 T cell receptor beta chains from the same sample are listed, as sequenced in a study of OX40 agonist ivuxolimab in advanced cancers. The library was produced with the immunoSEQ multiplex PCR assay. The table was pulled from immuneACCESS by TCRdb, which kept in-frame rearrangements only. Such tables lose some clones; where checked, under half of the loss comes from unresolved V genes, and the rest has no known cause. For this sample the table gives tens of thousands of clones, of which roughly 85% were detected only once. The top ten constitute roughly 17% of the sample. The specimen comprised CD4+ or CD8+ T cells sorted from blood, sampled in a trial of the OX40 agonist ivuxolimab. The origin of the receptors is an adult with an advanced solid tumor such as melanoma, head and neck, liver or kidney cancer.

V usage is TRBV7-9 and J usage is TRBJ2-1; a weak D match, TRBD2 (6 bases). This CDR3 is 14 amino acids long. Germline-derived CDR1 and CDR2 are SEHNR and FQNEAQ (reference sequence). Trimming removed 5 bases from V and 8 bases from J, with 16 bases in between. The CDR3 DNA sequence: TGTGCCAGCAGCCCCCGCGGCGGGATCGATGAGCAGTTCTTC. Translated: CASSPRGGIDEQFF.

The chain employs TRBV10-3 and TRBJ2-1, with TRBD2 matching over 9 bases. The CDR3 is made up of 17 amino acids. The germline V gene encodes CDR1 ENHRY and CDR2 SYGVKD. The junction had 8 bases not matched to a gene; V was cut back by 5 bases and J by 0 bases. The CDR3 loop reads CAISPQTSGYSYNEQFF. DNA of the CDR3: TGTGCCATCAGTCCCCAGACTAGCGGTTACTCCTACAATGAGCAGTTCTTC.

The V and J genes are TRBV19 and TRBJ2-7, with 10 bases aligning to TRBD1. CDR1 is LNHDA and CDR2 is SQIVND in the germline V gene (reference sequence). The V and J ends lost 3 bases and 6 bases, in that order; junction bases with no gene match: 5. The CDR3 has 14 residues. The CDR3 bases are TGTGCCAGTAGTATCGACAGGGGGCCTACCGAGCAGTACTTC. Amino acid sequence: CASSIDRGPTEQYF. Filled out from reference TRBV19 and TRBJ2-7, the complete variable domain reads DGGITQSPKYLFRKEGQNVTLSCEQNLNHDAMYWYRQDPGQGLRLIYYSQIVNDFQKGDIAEGYSVSREKKESFPLTVTSAQKNPTAFYLCASSIDRGPTEQYFGPGTRLTVT.

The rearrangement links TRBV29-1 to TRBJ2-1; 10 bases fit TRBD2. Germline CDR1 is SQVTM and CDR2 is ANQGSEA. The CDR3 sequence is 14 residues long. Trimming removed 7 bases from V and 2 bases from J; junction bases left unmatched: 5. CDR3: CSAKLAGTYNEQFF. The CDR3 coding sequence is TGCAGCGCCAAACTAGCGGGGACCTACAATGAGCAGTTCTTC.

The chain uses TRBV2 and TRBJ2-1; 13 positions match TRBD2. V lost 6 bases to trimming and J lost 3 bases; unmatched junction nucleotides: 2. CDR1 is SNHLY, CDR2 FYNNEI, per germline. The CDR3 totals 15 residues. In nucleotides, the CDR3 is TGTGCCAGCAGCGGGACTAGCGGGAACTACAATGAGCAGTTCTTC. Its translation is CASSGTSGNYNEQFF.

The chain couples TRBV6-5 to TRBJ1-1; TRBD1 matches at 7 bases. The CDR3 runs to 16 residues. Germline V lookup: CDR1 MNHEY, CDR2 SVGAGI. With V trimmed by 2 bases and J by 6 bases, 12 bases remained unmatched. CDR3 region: CASSYKEGAWGAEAFF. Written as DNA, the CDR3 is TGTGCCAGCAGTTACAAGGAGGGGGCGTGGGGTGCTGAAGCTTTCTTT.

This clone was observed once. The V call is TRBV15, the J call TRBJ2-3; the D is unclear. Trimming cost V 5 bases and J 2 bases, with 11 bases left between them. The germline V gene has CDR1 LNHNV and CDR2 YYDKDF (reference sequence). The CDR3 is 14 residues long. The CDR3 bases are TGTGCCACCAGCGTTCGACCCAACACAGATACGCAGTATTTT. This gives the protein CATSVRPNTDTQYF.

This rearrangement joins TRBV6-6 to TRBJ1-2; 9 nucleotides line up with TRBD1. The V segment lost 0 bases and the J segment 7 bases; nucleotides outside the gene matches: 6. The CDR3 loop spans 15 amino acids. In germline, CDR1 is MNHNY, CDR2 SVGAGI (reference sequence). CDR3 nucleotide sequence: TGTGCCAGCAGTTACTCTCCACAGGGGGCGCGTGGCTACACCTTC. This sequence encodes CASSYSPQGARGYTF.

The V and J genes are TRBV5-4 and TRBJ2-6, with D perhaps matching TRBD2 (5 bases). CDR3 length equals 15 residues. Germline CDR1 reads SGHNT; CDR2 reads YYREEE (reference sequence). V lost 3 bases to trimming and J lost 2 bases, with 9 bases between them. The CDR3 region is CASSSEVTGANVLTF. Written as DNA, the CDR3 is TGTGCCAGCAGCTCGGAGGTTACTGGGGCCAACGTCCTGACTTTC.

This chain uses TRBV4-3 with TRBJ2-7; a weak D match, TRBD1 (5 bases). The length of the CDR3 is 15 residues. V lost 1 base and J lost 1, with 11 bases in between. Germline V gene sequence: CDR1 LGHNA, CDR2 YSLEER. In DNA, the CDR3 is TGCGCCAGCAGCCAAGGACAGTCTGCTTCCTACGAGCAGTACTTC. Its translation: CASSQGQSASYEQYF.

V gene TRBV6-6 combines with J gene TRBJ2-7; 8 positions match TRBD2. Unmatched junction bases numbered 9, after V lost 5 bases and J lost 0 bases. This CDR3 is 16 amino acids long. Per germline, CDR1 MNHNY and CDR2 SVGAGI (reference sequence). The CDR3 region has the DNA TGTGCCAGCAGTCCTGGGACTAGAAGGAACTCCTACGAGCAGTACTTC. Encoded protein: CASSPGTRRNSYEQYF.

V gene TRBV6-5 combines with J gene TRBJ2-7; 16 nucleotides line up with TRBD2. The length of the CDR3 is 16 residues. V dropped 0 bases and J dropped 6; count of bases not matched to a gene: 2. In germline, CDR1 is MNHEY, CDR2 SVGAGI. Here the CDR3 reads CASSYSGLAGGPEQYF. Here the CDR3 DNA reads TGTGCCAGCAGTTACTCGGGACTAGCGGGAGGGCCCGAGCAGTACTTC.

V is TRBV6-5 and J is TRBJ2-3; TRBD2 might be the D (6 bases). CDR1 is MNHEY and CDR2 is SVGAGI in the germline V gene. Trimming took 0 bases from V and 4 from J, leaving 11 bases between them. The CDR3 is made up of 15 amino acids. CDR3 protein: CASSYSGRGSDTQYF. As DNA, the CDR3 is TGTGCCAGCAGTTACTCGGGGCGGGGTTCAGATACGCAGTATTTT.

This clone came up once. The CDR3 is CASSPQTGLGTTDTQYF. The DNA for the CDR3 is TGTGCCAGCAGCCCCCAGACAGGGTTGGGGACCACAGATACGCAGTATTTT. The chain is built from TRBV7-9 and TRBJ2-3, with 7 bases aligning to TRBD1. The V and J ends lost 5 bases and 2 bases, in that order; junction bases with no gene match: 13. The CDR3 has 17 amino acids. Germline CDR1 and CDR2: SEHNR and FQNEAQ (reference sequence).

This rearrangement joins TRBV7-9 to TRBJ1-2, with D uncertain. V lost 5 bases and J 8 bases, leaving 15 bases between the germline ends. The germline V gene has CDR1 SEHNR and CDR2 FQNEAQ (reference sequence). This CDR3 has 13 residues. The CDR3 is CASSLEGFSGYTF. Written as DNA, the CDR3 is TGTGCCAGCAGCCTCGAAGGGTTCAGCGGCTACACCTTC.

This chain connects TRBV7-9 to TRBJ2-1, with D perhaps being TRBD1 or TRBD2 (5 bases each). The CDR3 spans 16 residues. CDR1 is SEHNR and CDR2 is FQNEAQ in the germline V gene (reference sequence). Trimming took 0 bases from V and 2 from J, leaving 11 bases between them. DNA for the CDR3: TGTGCCAGCAGCTTAGCTTTAGGGACCCCCTACAATGAGCAGTTCTTC. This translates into CASSLALGTPYNEQFF.

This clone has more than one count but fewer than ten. The CDR3 nucleotides read TGTGCCATCAGTGAAGGGAGGGTTAATCAGCCCCAGCATTTT. It translates to CAISEGRVNQPQHF. The V call is TRBV10-3, the J call TRBJ1-5; no firm D call. V gave up 3 bases and J gave up 4 bases, with 10 bases separating them. Germline CDR1 ENHRY, CDR2 SYGVKD. CDR3 size: 14 residues.

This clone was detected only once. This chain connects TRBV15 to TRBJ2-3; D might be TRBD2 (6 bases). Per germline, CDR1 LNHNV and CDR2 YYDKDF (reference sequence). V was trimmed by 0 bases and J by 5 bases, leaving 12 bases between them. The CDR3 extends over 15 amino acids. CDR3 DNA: TGTGCCACCAGCAGAGATCCGGGAGTTGGAGATACGCAGTATTTT. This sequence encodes CATSRDPGVGDTQYF.

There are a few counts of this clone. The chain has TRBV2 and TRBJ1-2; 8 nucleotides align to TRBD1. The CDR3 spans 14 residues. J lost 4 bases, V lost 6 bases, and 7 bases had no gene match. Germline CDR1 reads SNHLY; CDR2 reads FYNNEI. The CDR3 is CASSGQGSVYGYTF. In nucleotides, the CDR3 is TGTGCCAGCAGCGGACAGGGTAGCGTCTATGGCTACACCTTC.

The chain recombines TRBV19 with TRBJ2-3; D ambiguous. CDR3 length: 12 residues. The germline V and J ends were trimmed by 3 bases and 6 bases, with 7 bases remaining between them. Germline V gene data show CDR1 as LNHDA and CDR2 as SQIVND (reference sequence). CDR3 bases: TGTGCCAGTAGTATGACCGAGGATACGCAGTATTTT. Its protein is CASSMTEDTQYF.

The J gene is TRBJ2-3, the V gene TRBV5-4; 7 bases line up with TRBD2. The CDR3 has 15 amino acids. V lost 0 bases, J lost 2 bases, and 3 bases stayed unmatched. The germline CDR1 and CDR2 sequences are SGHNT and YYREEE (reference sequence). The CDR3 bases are TGTGCCAGCAGCTTGGGTAGCGGGTCCACAGATACGCAGTATTTT. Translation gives CASSLGSGSTDTQYF.